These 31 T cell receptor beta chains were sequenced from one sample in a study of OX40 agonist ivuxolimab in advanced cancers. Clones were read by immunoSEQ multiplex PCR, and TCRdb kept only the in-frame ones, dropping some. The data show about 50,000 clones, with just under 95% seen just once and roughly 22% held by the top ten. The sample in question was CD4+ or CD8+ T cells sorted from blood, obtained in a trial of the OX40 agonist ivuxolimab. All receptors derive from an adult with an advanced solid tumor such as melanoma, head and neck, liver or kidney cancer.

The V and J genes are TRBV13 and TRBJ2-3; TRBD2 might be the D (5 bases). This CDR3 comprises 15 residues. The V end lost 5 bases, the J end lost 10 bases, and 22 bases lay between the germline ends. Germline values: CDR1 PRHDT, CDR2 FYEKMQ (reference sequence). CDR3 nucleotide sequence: TGTGCCAGCAGCCCAAGGAGCCGGGGAGAAGTAGCGCAGTATTTT. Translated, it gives CASSPRSRGEVAQYF.

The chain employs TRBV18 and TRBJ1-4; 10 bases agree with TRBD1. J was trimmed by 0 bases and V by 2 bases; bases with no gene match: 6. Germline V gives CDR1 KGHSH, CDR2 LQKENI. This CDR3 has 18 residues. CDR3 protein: CASSPEGQGFPTNEKLFF. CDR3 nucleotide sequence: TGTGCCAGCTCACCAGAGGGACAGGGGTTTCCAACTAATGAAAAACTGTTTTTT.

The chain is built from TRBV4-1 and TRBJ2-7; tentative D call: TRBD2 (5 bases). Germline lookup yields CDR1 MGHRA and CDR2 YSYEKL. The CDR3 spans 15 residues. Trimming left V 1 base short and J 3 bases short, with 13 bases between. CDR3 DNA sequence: TGCGCCAGCAGCCAAGTCCGTGCGGGTATCTACGAGCAGTACTTC. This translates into CASSQVRAGIYEQYF.

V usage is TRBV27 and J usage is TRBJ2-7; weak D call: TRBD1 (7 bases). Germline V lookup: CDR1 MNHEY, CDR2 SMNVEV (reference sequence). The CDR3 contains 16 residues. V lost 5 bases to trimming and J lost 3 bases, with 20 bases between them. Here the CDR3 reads CASSIGLPAGGYEQYF. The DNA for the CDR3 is TGTGCCAGCAGTATAGGACTACCTGCAGGGGGCTACGAGCAGTACTTC.

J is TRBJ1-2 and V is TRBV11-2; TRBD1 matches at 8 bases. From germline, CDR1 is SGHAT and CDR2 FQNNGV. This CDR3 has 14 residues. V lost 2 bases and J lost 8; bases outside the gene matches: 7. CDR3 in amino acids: CASSLFRGQGGYTF. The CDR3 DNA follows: TGTGCCAGCAGCTTATTCAGGGGGCAGGGCGGCTACACCTTC.

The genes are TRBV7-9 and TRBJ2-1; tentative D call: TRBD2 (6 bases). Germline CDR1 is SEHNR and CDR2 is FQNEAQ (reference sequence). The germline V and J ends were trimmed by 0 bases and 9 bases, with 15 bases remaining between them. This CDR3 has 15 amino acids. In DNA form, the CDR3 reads TGTGCCAGCAGCTTAGCAGGAGGGGTTCGTACTGAGCAGTTCTTC. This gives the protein CASSLAGGVRTEQFF.

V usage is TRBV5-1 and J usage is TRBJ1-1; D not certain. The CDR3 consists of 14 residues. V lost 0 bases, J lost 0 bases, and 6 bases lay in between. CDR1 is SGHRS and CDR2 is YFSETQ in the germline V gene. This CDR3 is CASSLGSMNTEAFF. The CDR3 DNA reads TGCGCCAGCAGCTTGGGTAGTATGAACACTGAAGCTTTCTTT. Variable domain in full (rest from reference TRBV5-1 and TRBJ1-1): KAGVTQTPRYLIKTRGQQVTLSCSPISGHRSVSWYQQTPGQGLQFLFEYFSETQRNKGNFPGRFSGRQFSNSRSEMNVSTLELGDSALYLCASSLGSMNTEAFFGQGTRLTVV.

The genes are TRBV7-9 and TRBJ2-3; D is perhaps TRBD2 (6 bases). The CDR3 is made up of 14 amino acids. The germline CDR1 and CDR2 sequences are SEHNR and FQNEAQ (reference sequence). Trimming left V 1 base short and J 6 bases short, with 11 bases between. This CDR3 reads CASSLELAGDTQYF. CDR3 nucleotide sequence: TGTGCCAGCAGCTTAGAACTAGCTGGGGATACGCAGTATTTT.

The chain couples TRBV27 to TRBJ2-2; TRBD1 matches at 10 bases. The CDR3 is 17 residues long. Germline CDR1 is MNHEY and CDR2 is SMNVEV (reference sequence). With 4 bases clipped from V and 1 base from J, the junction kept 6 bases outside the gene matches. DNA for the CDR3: TGTGCCAGCAGTTGGGACAGGGGTTTGGGGAACACCGGGGAGCTGTTTTTT. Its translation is CASSWDRGLGNTGELFF.

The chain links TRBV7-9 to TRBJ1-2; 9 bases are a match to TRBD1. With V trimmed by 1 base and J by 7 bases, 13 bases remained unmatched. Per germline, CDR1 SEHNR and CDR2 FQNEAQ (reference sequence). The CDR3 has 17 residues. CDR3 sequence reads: CASSLVFGQGKRIGYTF. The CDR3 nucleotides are TGTGCCAGCAGCTTAGTTTTCGGACAGGGGAAAAGGATTGGCTACACCTTC.

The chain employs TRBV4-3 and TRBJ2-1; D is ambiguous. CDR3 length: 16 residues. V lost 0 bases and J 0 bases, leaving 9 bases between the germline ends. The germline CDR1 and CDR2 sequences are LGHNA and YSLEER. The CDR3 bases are TGCGCCAGCAGCCAAGATACCCAGAGCTCCTACAATGAGCAGTTCTTC. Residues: CASSQDTQSSYNEQFF.

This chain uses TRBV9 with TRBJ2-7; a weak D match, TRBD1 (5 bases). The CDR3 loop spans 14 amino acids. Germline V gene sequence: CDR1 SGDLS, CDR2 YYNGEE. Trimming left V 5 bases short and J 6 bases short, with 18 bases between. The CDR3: CASSFEAGNFEQYF. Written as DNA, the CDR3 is TGTGCCAGCAGTTTTGAGGCAGGGAACTTCGAGCAGTACTTC.

The CDR3 reads CASSYSNSFGNEQFF. In nucleotides, the CDR3 is TGTGCCAGCAGTTACTCAAACAGTTTCGGAAATGAGCAGTTCTTC. The V gene is TRBV6-5, the J gene TRBJ2-1, with no clear D. V was cut by 0 bases and J by 7 bases, with 13 bases left in between. CDR3 length: 15 amino acids. Germline-derived CDR1 and CDR2 are MNHEY and SVGAGI.

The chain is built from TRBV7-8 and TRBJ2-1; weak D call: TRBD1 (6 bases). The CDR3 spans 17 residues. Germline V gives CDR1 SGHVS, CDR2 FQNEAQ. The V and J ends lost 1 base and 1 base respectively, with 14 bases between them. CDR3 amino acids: CASSLEQGSVSYNEQFF. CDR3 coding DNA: TGTGCCAGCAGCTTAGAACAGGGAAGCGTTTCCTACAATGAGCAGTTCTTC.

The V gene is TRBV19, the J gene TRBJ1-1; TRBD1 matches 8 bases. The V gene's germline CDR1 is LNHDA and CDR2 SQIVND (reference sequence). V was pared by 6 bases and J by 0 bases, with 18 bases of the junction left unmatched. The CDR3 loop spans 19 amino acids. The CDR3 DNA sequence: TGTGCCAGTAGAACTTTGGGTAGTAAGACAGGGGCAGTGAACACTGAAGCTTTCTTT. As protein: CASRTLGSKTGAVNTEAFF.

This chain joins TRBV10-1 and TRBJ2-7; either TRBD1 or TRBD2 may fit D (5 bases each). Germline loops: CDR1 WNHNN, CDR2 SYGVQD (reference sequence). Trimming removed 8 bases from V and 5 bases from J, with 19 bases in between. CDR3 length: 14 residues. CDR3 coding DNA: TGCGCCAGCGGACTCGGGACCCCTACCAACGAGCAGTACTTC. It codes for CASGLGTPTNEQYF.

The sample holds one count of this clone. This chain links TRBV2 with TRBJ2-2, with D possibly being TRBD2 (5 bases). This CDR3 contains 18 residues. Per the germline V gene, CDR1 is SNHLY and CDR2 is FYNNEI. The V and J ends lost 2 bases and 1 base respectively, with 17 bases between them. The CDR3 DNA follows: TGTGCCAGCAGTGAACCCCGGGCCAGCGGCGGGAACACCGGGGAGCTGTTTTTT. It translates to CASSEPRASGGNTGELFF.

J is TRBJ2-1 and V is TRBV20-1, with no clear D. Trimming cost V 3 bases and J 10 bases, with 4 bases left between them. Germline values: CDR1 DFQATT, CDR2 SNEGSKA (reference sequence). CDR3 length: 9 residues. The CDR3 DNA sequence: TGCAGTGCTAGTAGGGAGCAGTTCTTC. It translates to CSASREQFF.

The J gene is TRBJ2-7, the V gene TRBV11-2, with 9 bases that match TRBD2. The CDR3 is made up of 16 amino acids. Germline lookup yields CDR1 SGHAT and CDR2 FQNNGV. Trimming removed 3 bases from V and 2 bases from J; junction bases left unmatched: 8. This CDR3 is CASSLLFSSGAYEQYF. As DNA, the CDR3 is TGTGCCAGCAGCTTGTTATTTTCTAGCGGGGCCTACGAGCAGTACTTC.

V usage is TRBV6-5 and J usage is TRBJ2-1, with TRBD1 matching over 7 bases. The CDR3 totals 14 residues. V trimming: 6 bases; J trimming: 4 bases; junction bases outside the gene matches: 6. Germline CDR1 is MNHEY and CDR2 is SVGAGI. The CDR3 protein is CASRTGQIYNEQFF. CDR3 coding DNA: TGTGCCAGCAGAACGGGACAGATTTACAATGAGCAGTTCTTC.

CDR3 DNA sequence: TGTGCCAGCTCACCTGGGACTAGCGGGAGGTGGACAGATACGCAGTATTTT. Its protein is CASSPGTSGRWTDTQYF. The V gene is TRBV18, the J gene TRBJ2-3, with TRBD2 matching over 15 bases. The J segment lost 3 bases and the V segment lost 3 bases, leaving 4 bases of the junction unmatched. The CDR3 spans 17 residues. Germline CDR1 reads KGHSH; CDR2 reads LQKENI.

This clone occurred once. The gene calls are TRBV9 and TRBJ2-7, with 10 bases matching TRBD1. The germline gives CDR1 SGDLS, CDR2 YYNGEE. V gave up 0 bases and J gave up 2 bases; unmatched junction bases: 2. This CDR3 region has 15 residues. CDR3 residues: CASSVAGQGPYEQYF. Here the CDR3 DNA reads TGTGCCAGCAGCGTAGCGGGACAGGGGCCCTACGAGCAGTACTTC.

This chain's CDR3 is CASSNHLAGWLEQYF. The DNA for the CDR3 is TGTGCCAGCAGCAACCATCTAGCGGGCTGGTTAGAGCAGTACTTC. The chain employs TRBV7-9 and TRBJ2-7; TRBD2 matches at 8 bases. Trimming cost V 5 bases and J 7 bases; bases outside gene matches: 13. The CDR3 contains 15 residues. Germline assignment: CDR1 SEHNR and CDR2 FQNEAQ (reference sequence).

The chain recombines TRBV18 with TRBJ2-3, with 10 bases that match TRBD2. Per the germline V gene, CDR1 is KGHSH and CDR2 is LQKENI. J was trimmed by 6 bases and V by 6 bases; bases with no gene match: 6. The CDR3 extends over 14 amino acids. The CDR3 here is CASSQREGKDTQYF. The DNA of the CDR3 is TGTGCCAGCTCTCAGCGGGAGGGCAAGGATACGCAGTATTTT.

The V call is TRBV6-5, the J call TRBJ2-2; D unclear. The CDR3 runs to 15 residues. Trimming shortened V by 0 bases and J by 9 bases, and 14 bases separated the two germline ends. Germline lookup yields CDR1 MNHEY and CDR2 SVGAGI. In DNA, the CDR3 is TGTGCCAGCAGTTACTCAGTCTGGGCAATCCGGGAGCTGTTTTTT. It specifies CASSYSVWAIRELFF.

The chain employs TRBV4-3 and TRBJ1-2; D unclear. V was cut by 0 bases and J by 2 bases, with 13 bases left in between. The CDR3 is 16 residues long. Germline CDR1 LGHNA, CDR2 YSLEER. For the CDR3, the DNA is TGCGCCAGCAGCCAAGATCGGGTCAGCTTAAACTATGGCTACACCTTC. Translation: CASSQDRVSLNYGYTF.

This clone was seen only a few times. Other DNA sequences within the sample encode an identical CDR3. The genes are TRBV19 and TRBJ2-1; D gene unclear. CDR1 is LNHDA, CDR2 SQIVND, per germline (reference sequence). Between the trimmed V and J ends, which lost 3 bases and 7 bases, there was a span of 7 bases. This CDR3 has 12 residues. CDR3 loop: CASSMRLNEQFF. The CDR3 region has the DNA TGTGCCAGTAGTATGAGGTTGAATGAGCAGTTCTTC. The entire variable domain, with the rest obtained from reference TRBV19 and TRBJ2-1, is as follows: DGGITQSPKYLFRKEGQNVTLSCEQNLNHDAMYWYRQDPGQGLRLIYYSQIVNDFQKGDIAEGYSVSREKKESFPLTVTSAQKNPTAFYLCASSMRLNEQFFGPGTRLTVL.

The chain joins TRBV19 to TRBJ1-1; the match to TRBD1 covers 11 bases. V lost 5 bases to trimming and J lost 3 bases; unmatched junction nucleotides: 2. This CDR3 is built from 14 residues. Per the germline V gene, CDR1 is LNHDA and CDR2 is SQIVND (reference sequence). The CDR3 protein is CASSPGQGDTEAFF. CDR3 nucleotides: TGTGCCAGTAGTCCGGGACAGGGGGACACTGAAGCTTTCTTT.

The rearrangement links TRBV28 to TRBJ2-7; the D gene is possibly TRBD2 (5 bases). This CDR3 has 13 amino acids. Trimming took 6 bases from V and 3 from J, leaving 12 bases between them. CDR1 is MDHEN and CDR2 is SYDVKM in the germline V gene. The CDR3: CASSNDGNYEQYF. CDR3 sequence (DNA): TGTGCCAGCAGCAACGACGGGAACTACGAGCAGTACTTC.

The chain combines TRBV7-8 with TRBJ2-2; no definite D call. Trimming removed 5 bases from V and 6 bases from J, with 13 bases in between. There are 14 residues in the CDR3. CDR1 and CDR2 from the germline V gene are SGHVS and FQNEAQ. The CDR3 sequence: CASSPEGGAGELFF. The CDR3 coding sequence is TGTGCCAGCAGCCCGGAAGGTGGCGCCGGGGAGCTGTTTTTT.

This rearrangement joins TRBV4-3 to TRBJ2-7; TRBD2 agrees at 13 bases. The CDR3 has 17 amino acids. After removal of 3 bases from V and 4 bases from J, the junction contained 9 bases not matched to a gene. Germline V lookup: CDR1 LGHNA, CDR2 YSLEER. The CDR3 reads CASSHDPGLAGSYEQYF. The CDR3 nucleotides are TGCGCCAGCAGCCATGATCCGGGACTAGCGGGAAGTTACGAGCAGTACTTC.